Sequencing of this T cell receptor (beta chain) was carried out in a study of blood T cell repertoires in COVID-19. Study in general: Samples of COVID-19 (acute and convalescent) were obtained from the United States, Italy and Spain. The analysed material was cDNA or gDNA that came from T cells, B-cell-depleted T cells, or PBMCs.

The length of the CDR3 is 13 residues. V was clipped by 5 bases and J by 7 bases, with 9 bases between them. Measured with immunoSEQ multiplex PCR; TCRdb has only the in-frame clones, and not every one. Of 140,000 to 150,000 clones in the sample, approximately 84% were seen once. Participants reported their clinical history, and cohort assignment relied on those reports. The source of this sequence is a woman between 50 and 59 years old with acute COVID-19. The chain has TRBV12-3 or TRBV12-4 and TRBJ1-6; the D gene is possibly TRBD1 (5 bases). The sequencing sample was made of PBMCs or T cells enriched from blood (not recorded which). The CDR3 here is CASSGRDNSPLHF. DNA for the CDR3: TGTGCCAGCAGTGGGAGGGACAATTCACCCCTCCACTTT.